This TCR beta chain was identified in a study of blood T cell repertoires in COVID-19. The V end was cut by 6 bases, the J end by 3 bases, with 7 bases between. The CDR3 spans 12 residues. From germline, CDR1 is SGHTA and CDR2 FQGTGA. The table came from immunoSEQ multiplex PCR; TCRdb's copy has only in-frame clones and leaves some out. The sample includes 230,000 or so clones, 80% to 85% of them seen just once. The sequencing sample was made of PBMCs or T cells enriched from blood (not recorded which). This receptor was identified in a man aged 50-59 years who had recovered from COVID-19. V and J are TRBV7-3 and TRBJ2-3; a weak D match, TRBD1 (5 bases). CDR3 amino acids: CASSAGTDTQYF. The CDR3 DNA follows: TGTGCCAGCAGTGCAGGGACAGATACGCAGTATTTT.